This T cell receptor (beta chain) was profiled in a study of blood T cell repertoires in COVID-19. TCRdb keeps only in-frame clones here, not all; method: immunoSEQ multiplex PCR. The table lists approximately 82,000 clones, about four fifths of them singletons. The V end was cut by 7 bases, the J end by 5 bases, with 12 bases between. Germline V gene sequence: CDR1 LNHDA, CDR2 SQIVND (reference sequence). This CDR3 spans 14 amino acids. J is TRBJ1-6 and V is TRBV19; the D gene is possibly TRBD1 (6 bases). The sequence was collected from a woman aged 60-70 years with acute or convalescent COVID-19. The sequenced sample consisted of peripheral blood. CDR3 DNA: TGTGCCAGTAATTCCGGGACAAATAATTCACCCCTCCACTTT. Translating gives CASNSGTNNSPLHF. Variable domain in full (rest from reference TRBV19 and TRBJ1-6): DGGITQSPKYLFRKEGQNVTLSCEQNLNHDAMYWYRQDPGQGLRLIYYSQIVNDFQKGDIAEGYSVSREKKESFPLTVTSAQKNPTAFYLCASNSGTNNSPLHFGNGTRLTVT.